This T cell receptor beta chain comes out of a study of blood T cell repertoires in COVID-19. Overall study context: Some COVID-19 samples were acute and others convalescent; all came from the United States, Italy and Spain. Sources were T cells, B-cell-depleted T cells, or PBMCs; the material itself was cDNA or gDNA.

Produced via immunoSEQ multiplex PCR; TCRdb's table is partial and in-frame only. Of a few hundred thousand clones in the sample, 80% to 90% are singletons; the top ten hold approximately 9.9%. Trimming cost V 6 bases and J 6 bases, with 12 bases left between them. Looked up from germline, CDR1 is DFQATT and CDR2 is SNEGSKA (reference sequence). The CDR3 spans 11 residues. The TCR was taken from a woman aged 70-85 years with acute or convalescent COVID-19. The material sequenced was peripheral blood. The chain carries TRBV20-1 and TRBJ2-7; TRBD1 is a possible D gene (6 bases). Here the CDR3 DNA reads TGCAGTGCCTTACAGGGACCCGAGCAGTACTTC. It codes for CSALQGPEQYF.